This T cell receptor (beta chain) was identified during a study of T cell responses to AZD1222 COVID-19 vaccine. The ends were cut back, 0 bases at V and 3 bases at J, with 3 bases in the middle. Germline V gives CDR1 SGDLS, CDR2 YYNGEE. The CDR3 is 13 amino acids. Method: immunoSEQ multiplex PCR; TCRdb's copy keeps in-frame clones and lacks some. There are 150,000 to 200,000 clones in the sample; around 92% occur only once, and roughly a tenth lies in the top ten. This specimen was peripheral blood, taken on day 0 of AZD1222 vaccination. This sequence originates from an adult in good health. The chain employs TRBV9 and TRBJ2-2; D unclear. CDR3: CASSVEDTGELFF. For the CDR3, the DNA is TGTGCCAGCAGCGTAGAGGACACCGGGGAGCTGTTTTTT.